Detailed here is one T cell receptor beta chain. This record comes from a study of T cell responses to AZD1222 COVID-19 vaccine. Germline V gene lookup returns CDR1 GTSNPN and CDR2 SVGIG (reference sequence). The CDR3 is 15 amino acids. V lost 0 bases and J lost 4, with 13 bases in between. Generated by immunoSEQ multiplex PCR, the TCRdb table keeps only in-frame clones and is missing some. The data show around 140,000 clones, 93% seen once. The specimen comprised peripheral blood, sampled after recovery from COVID-19. The chain joins TRBV30 to TRBJ1-3, with D perhaps TRBD1 (6 bases). The sequence came from an adult who had recovered from COVID-19. CDR3: CAWSVGGMMGNTIYF. The CDR3, as DNA: TGTGCCTGGAGTGTAGGGGGGATGATGGGAAACACCATATATTTT. The variable domain in full, completed from reference TRBV30 and TRBJ1-3, reads SQTIHQWPATLVQPVGSPLSLECTVEGTSNPNLYWYRQAAGRGLQLLFYSVGIGQISSEVPQNLSASRPQDRQFILSSKKLLLSDSGFYLCAWSVGGMMGNTIYFGEGSWLTVV.